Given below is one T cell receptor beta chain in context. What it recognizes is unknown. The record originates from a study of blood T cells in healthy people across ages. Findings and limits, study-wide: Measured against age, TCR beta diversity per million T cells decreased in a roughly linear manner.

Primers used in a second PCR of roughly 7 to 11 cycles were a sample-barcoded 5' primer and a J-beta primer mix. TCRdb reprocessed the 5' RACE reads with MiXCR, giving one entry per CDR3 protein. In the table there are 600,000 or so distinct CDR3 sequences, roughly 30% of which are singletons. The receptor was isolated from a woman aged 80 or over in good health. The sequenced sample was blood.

The CDR3 here is CSARPTGSEAFF. The CDR3 bases are TGCAGTGCTAGACCCACAGGGAGTGAAGCTTTCTTT. This chain links TRBV20-1 with TRBJ1-1; perhaps TRBD1 as D (6 bases). Looked up from germline, CDR1 is DFQATT and CDR2 is SNEGSKA (reference sequence). The CDR3 has 12 residues. V lost 2 bases to trimming and J lost 7 bases, with 11 bases between them.